This record looks at one TCR beta chain sequence and its context. Its antigen is unidentified. CDR1 is LGHNA and CDR2 is YNFKEQ in the germline V gene. This CDR3 contains 17 residues. V was pared by 4 bases and J by 0 bases, with 8 bases of the junction left unmatched. These data come from a study of regulatory T cells in long-lasting Graves disease. TCRdb reprocessed the reads with MiXCR, giving one entry per CDR3 protein. The repertoire consists of some 1,100 distinct CDR3 sequences, with approximately 81% occurring once and the leading ten covering 12%. Whole-study results and caveats: Persistent disease showed a preference for TRBV28, TRBJ1-2 and TRBJ2-5. A limited number of samples was an acknowledged limitation. Persistent patients had a count of shared public clonotypes (2,741) that exceeded that of new patients (around 970).

The TCR library was made from RNA that had been extracted from PBMCs in TRIzol. The TCR sequence derives from a middle-aged woman with Graves disease. Sequenced here: peripheral blood mononuclear cells (PBMCs), sampled with antithyroid drug treatment, in newly diagnosed or persistent Graves disease (not recorded which). The rearrangement uses TRBV4-2 and TRBJ2-4, with 8 bases aligning to TRBD1. CDR3 DNA sequence: TGTGCCAGCAGCCGGGGACAGGCGGACTTAGCCAAAAACATTCAGTACTTC. Translated: CASSRGQADLAKNIQYF.